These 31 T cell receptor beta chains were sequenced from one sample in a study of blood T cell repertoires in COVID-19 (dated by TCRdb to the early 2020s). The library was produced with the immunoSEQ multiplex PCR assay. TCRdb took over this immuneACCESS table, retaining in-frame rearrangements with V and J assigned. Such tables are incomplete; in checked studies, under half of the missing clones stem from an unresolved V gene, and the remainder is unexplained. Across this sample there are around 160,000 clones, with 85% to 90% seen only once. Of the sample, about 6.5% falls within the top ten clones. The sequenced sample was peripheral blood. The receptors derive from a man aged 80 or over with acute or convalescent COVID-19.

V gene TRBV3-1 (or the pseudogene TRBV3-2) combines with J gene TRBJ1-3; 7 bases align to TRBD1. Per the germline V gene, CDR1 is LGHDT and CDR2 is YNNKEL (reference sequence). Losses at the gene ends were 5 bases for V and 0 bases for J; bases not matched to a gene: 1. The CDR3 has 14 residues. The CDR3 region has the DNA TGTGCCAGCAGCGACAGGGTCTCTGGAAACACCATATATTTT. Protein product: CASSDRVSGNTIYF.

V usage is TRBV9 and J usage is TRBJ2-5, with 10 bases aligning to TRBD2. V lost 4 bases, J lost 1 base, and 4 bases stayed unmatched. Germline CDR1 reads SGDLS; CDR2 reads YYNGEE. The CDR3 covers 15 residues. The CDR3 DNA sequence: TGTGCCAGCAGCCACGGGACTAGCGCCCAAGAGACCCAGTACTTC. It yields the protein CASSHGTSAQETQYF.

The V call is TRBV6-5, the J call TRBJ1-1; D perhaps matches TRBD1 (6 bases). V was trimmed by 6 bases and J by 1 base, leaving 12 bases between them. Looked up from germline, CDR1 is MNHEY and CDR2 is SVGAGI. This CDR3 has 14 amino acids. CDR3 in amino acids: CASRVGGANTEAFF. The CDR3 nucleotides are TGTGCCAGCAGAGTTGGGGGGGCGAACACTGAAGCTTTCTTT.

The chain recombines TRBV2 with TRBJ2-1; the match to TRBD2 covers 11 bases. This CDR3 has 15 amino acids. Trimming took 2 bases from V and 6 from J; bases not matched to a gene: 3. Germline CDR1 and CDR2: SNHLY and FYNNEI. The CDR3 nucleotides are TGTGCCAGCAGTGAACTACTAGCGGGAGTCAATGAGCAGTTCTTC. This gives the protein CASSELLAGVNEQFF.

The CDR3 here is CATSDSRDRGEKLFF. The CDR3 region has the DNA TGTGCCACCAGTGATTCCAGGGACAGGGGCGAAAAACTGTTTTTT. The genes are TRBV24-1 and TRBJ1-4; 10 bases are shared with TRBD1. CDR3 size: 15 residues. The J segment lost 8 bases and the V segment lost 2 bases, leaving 4 bases of the junction unmatched. Germline V CDR1 and CDR2: KGHDR, SFDVKD.

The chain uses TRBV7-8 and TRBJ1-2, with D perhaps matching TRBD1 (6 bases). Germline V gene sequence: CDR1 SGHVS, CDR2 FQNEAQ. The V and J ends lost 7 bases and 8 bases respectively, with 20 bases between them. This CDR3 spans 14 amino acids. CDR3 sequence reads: CASNSVAGAEGYTF. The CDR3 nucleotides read TGTGCCAGCAACTCTGTGGCGGGGGCGGAGGGCTACACCTTC. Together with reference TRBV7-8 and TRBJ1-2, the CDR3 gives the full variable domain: GAGVSQSPRYKVAKRGQDVALRCDPISGHVSLFWYQQALGQGPEFLTYFQNEAQLDKSGLPSDRFFAERPEGSVSTLKIQRTQQEDSAVYLCASNSVAGAEGYTFGSGTRLTVV.

CDR3 DNA: TGTGCCAGCAGCTTGGCCCCGGGGGGCTACGAGCAGTACTTC. This codes for CASSLAPGGYEQYF. The chain carries TRBV5-6 and TRBJ2-7; 7 bases map to TRBD2. Trimming took 0 bases from V and 3 from J; bases not matched to a gene: 3. Germline V gene lookup returns CDR1 SGHDT and CDR2 YYEEEE. The CDR3 runs to 14 residues.

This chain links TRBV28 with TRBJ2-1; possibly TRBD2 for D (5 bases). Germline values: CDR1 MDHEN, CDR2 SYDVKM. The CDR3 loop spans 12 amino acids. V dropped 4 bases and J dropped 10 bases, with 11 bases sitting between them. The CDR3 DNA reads TGTGCCAGCAGTTCCGGGGTCTGGGAGCAGTTCTTC. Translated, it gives CASSSGVWEQFF.

This CDR3 reads CASSEGDPKNIQYF. CDR3 nucleotide sequence: TGCGCCAGCTCCGAGGGGGACCCCAAAAACATTCAGTACTTC. The chain uses TRBV10-1 and TRBJ2-4, with TRBD1 as a possible D gene (6 bases). V was clipped by 8 bases and J by 2 bases, with 13 bases between them. The germline CDR1 and CDR2 sequences are WNHNN and SYGVQD (reference sequence). The CDR3 totals 14 residues.

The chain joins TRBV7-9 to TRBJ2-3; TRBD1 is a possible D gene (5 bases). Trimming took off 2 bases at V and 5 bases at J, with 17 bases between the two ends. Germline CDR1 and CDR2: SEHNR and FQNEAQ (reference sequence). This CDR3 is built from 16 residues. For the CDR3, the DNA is TGTGCCAGCAGCTTATCTCGTGGGGCGTTGATAGATACGCAGTATTTT. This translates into CASSLSRGALIDTQYF.

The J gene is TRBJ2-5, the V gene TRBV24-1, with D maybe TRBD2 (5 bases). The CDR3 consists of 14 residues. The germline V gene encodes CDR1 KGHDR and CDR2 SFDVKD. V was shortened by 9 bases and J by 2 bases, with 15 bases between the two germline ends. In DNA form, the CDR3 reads TGTGCCACCTCTGGTCGGGGATGGCAAGAGACCCAGTACTTC. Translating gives CATSGRGWQETQYF.

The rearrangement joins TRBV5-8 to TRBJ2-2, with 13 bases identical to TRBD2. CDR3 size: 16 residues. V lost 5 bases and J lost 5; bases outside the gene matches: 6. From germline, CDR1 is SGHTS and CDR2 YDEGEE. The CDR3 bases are TGTGCCAGCAGTGGACTAGCGGGAGTTTATACCGGGGAGCTGTTTTTT. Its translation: CASSGLAGVYTGELFF.

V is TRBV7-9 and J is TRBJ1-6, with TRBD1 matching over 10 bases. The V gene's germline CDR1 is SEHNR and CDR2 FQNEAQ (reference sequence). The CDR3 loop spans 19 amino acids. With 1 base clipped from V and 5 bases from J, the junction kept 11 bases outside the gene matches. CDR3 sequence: CASSLVWTGGPGDNSPLHF. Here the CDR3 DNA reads TGTGCCAGCAGCTTAGTCTGGACAGGGGGGCCGGGTGATAATTCACCCCTCCACTTT.

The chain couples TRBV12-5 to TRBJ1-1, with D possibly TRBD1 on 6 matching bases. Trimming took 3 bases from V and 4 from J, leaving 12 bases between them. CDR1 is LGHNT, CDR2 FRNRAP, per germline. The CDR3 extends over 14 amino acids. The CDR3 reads CASGFGGAGTEAFF. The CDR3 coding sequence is TGTGCTAGTGGTTTTGGGGGCGCGGGCACTGAAGCTTTCTTT. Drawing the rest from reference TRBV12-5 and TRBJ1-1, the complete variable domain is DARVTQTPRHKVTEMGQEVTMRCQPILGHNTVFWYRQTMMQGLELLAYFRNRAPLDDSGMPKDRFSAEMPDATLATLKIQPSEPRDSAVYFCASGFGGAGTEAFFGQGTRLTVV.

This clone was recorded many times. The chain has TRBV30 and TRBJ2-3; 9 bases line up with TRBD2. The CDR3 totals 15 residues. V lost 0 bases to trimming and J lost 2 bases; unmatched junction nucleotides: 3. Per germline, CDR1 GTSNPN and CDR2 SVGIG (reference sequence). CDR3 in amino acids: CAWSVGGLATDTQYF. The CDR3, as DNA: TGTGCCTGGAGTGTCGGGGGACTAGCCACAGATACGCAGTATTTT.

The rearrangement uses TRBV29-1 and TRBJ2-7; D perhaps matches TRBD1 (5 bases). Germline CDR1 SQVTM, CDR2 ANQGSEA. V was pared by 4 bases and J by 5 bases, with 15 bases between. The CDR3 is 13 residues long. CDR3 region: CSVALPGPHEQYF. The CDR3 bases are TGCAGCGTTGCCTTGCCAGGGCCCCACGAGCAGTACTTC.

The CDR3 loop is CASSLTFTYEQYF. The DNA for the CDR3 is TGTGCCAGCAGTCTAACCTTTACTTACGAGCAGTACTTC. The V gene is TRBV6-5, the J gene TRBJ2-7, with D unclear. The V and J ends lost 5 bases and 4 bases respectively, with 12 bases between them. The CDR3 sequence is 13 residues long. Germline V gives CDR1 MNHEY, CDR2 SVGAGI.

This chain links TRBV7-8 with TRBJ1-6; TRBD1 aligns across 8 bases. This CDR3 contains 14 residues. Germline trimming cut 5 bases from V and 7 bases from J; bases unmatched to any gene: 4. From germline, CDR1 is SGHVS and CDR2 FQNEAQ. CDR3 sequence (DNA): TGTGCCAGCAGCGGAGGGACAGGAAATTCACCCCTCCACTTT. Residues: CASSGGTGNSPLHF.

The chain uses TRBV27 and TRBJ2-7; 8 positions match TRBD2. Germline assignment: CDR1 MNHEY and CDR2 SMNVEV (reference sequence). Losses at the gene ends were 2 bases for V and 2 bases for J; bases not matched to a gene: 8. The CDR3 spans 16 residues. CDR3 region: CASSLDRTSGTYEQYF. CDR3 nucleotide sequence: TGTGCCAGCAGTTTAGACCGAACTAGCGGAACCTACGAGCAGTACTTC.

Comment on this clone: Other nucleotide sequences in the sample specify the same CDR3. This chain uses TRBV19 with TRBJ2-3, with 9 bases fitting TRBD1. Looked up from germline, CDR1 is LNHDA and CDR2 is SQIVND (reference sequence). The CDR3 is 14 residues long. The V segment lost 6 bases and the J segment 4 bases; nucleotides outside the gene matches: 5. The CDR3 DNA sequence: TGTGCCAGTAGCCCGGGACAGGGATCAGATACGCAGTATTTT. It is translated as CASSPGQGSDTQYF. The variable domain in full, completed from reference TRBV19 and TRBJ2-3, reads DGGITQSPKYLFRKEGQNVTLSCEQNLNHDAMYWYRQDPGQGLRLIYYSQIVNDFQKGDIAEGYSVSREKKESFPLTVTSAQKNPTAFYLCASSPGQGSDTQYFGPGTRLTVL.

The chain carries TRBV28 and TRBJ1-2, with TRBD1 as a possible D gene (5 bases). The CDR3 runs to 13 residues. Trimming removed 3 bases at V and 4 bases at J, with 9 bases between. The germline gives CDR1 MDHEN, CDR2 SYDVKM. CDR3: CASSFRVTYGYTF. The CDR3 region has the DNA TGTGCCAGCAGTTTCAGGGTTACCTATGGCTACACCTTC.

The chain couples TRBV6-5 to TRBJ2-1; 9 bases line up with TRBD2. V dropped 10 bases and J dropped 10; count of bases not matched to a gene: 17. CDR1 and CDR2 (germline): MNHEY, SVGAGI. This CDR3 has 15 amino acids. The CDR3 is CATAWVGGGAREQFF. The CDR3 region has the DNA TGTGCCACCGCCTGGGTCGGCGGGGGGGCTCGAGAGCAGTTCTTC.

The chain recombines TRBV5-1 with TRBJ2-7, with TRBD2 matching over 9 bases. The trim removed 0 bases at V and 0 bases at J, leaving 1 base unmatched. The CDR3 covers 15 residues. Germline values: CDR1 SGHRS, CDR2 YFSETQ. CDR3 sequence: CASSLASGVSYEQYF. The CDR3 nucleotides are TGCGCCAGCAGCTTGGCTAGCGGGGTCTCCTACGAGCAGTACTTC.

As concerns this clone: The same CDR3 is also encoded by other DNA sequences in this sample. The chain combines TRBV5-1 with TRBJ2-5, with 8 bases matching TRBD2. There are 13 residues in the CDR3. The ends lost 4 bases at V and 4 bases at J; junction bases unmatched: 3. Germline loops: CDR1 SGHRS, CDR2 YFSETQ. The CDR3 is CASSPGLGETQYF. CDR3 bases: TGCGCCAGCAGCCCGGGACTAGGAGAGACCCAGTACTTC.

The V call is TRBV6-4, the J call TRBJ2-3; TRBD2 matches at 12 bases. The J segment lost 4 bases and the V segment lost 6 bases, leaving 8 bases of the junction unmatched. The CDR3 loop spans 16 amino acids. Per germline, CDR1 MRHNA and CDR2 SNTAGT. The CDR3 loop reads CASSLGLAGFSDTQYF. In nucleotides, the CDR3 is TGTGCCAGCAGCCTGGGACTAGCGGGCTTCTCAGATACGCAGTATTTT.

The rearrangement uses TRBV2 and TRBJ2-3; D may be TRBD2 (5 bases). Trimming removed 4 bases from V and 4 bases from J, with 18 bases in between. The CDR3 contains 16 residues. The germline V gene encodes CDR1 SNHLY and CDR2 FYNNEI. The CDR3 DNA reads TGTGCCAGCAGTGCAAGACTACTTACCAGCCCAGATACGCAGTATTTT. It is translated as CASSARLLTSPDTQYF.

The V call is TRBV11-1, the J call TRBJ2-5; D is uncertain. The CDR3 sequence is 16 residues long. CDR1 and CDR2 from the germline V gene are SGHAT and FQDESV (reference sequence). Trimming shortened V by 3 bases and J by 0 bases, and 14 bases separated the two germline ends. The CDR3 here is CASSLAVAGYQETQYF. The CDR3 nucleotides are TGTGCCAGCAGCTTGGCGGTAGCCGGGTACCAAGAGACCCAGTACTTC. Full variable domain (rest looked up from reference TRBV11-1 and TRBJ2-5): EAEVAQSPRYKITEKSQAVAFWCDPISGHATLYWYRQILGQGPELLVQFQDESVVDDSQLPKDRFSAERLKGVDSTLKIQPAELGDSAMYLCASSLAVAGYQETQYFGPGTRLLVL.

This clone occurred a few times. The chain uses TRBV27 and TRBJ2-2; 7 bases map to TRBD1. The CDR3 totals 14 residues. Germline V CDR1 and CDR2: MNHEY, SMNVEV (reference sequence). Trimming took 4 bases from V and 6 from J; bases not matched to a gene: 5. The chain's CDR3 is CASSSRGQPGELFF. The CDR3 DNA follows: TGTGCCAGCAGTTCTAGGGGGCAGCCCGGGGAGCTGTTTTTT.

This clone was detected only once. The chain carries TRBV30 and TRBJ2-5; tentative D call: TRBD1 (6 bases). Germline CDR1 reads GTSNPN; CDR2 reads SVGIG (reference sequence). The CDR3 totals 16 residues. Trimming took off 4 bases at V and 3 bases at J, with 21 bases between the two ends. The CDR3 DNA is TGTGCCTGGAACGAGGGGCTCAGGGGCCAGAAAGAGACCCAGTACTTC. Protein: CAWNEGLRGQKETQYF.

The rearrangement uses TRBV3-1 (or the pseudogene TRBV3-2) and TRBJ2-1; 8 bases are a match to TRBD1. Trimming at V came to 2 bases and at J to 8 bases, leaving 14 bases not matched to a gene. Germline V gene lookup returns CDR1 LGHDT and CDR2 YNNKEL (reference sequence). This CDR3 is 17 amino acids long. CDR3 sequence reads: CASSQFPSGQGSYEQFF. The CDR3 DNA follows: TGTGCCAGCAGCCAATTTCCATCAGGACAGGGTAGCTATGAGCAGTTCTTC.

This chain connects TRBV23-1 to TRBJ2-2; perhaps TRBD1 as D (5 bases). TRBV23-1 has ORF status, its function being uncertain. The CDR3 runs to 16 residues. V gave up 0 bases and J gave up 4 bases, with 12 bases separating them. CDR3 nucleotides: TGCGCCAGCAGTCAATCGCAGTCAGGGCTCACCGGGGAGCTGTTTTTT. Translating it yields CASSQSQSGLTGELFF.